The entry that follows covers one TCR beta chain sequence. RNA amounts of about 0.5 to 1 ug underwent reverse transcription with random hexamers. Across 54 Vbeta and 13 Jbeta, immunoSEQ multiplex PCR amplified TCR beta CDR3. TCRdb independently ran MiXCR on the immunoSEQ multiplex PCR reads; one entry per CDR3 protein. Altogether approximately 75,000 distinct CDR3 sequences are present, approximately 95% being singletons, with the ten largest covering 0.24%. The source of the sample is a study of CD8 T cells in Susac syndrome. Material: CD8+ T cells from PBMCs. This sequence was found in a human donor in good health.

The CDR3 nucleotides are TGCAGTGCTAGAGATTGGGGGGGACAGGGGAATACTGGGGCCAACGTCCTGACTTTC. Translating it yields CSARDWGGQGNTGANVLTF. This sequence joins TRBV20-1 and TRBJ2-6, with 10 bases matching TRBD1. The V and J ends lost 0 bases and 2 bases, in that order; junction bases with no gene match: 10. Germline V lookup: CDR1 DFQATT, CDR2 SNEGSKA (reference sequence). This CDR3 region has 19 residues.